This T cell receptor beta chain originates from a study of regulatory T cells in long-lasting Graves disease. Broader study findings: Blood alone, not thyroid tissue, was studied.

In its sample, this clonotype was seen many times. The antigen is undetermined. Trimming took 2 bases from V and 7 from J, leaving 15 bases between them. The germline V gene has CDR1 MDHEN and CDR2 SYDVKM. The CDR3 covers 14 residues. Time point: newly diagnosed GD, antithyroid drugs for less than 3 months. From RNA extracted from PBMCs, the TCR library was made. Through Arm-PCR of CDR3 regions and iRepertoire HTBI primers, TCR beta libraries were built. TCRdb ran MiXCR on the multiplex PCR reads and lists one entry per CDR3 protein. The sample lists about 440,000 distinct CDR3 sequences, around 15% occurring once. The sample was also linked to a second study, of T cells in Graves' hyperthyroidism and ophthalmopathy. In that study: The HTBI primer set served for first-round RT-PCR of the TCR CDR3.

Sequenced here: peripheral blood mononuclear cells (PBMCs), sampled at new diagnosis, from a patient treated with antithyroid drugs. The TCR was taken from a woman aged 18-29 years with Graves disease. The chain combines TRBV28 with TRBJ2-7; D remains ambiguous. The CDR3 protein is CASSLPHSPWEQYF. DNA of the CDR3: TGTGCCAGCAGTTTACCCCACTCCCCCTGGGAGCAGTACTTC.